This T cell receptor (beta chain) came from a study of T-cell reconstitution after alpha-beta-depleted transplantation in children. Study-level points and caveats: About two months after transplant, alpha-beta T cells reportedly came from several hundred expanded graft clones. Diversity and T-cell counts at one year after transplant derived mostly from new T cells. Surviving recipient T cells and thymic progenitors produced the high day-60 TCRbeta diversity seen in some patients.

A TCRbeta library incorporating unique molecular identifiers was prepared. TCRdb itself ran the PCR reads through MiXCR, one entry per CDR3 protein. This sample has around 50,000 distinct CDR3 sequences, with around 56% found just once. In its sample, this clonotype was seen a few times. What it recognizes is unknown. V was clipped by 5 bases and J by 4 bases; unmatched bases: 8. The CDR3 contains 16 residues. Germline V gene data show CDR1 as SEHNR and CDR2 as FQNEAQ (reference sequence). The J gene is TRBJ1-1, the V gene TRBV7-9; the match to TRBD1 covers 12 bases. This sequence was found in a boy in the first two years of life with SCID, due to receive a stem cell transplant. The input for sequencing was peripheral blood, taken before TCRalphabeta/CD19-depleted stem cell transplant. The CDR3 loop reads CASSPGDRGRSTEAFF. CDR3 DNA sequence: TGTGCCAGCAGCCCCGGGGACAGGGGGCGTAGCACTGAAGCTTTCTTT.